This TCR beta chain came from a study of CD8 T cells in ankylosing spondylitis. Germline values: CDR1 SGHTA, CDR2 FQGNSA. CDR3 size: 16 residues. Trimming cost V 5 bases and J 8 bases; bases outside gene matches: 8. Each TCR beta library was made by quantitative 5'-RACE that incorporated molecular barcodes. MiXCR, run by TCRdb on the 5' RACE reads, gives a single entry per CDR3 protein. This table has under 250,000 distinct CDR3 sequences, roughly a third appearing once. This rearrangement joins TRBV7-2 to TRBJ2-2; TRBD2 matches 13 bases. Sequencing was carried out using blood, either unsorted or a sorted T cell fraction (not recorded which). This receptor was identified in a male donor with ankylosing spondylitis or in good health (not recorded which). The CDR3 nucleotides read TGTGCCAGCAGCCCACTAGCGGGGGGGCCGACAGGGGAGCTGTTTTTT. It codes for CASSPLAGGPTGELFF. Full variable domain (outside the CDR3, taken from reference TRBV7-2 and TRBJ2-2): GAGVSQSPSNKVTEKGKDVELRCDPISGHTALYWYRQSLGQGLEFLIYFQGNSAPDKSGLPSDRFSAERTGGSVSTLTIQRTQQEDSAVYLCASSPLAGGPTGELFFGEGSRLTVL.